The rows below give T cell receptor beta chains drawn from one sample of a study of shared clonotypes between healthy human individuals. The table came from immunoSEQ multiplex PCR; TCRdb's copy has only in-frame clones and leaves some out. The sample shows about a million clones, 70% to 80% of them seen only once. Sequenced: memory CD4+ T cells from PBMCs. All receptors come from a man aged 18 to 29 in good health. Some clones in this sample may be carry-over from other donors' samples. CDR3s include the opening cysteine and the closing phenylalanine or tryptophan. The D gene is left open where the match is weak. The size field is filled for only some rows; it gives once, few, many or a size class.

clone size: -
V gene: TRBV28
J gene: TRBJ2-5
D gene: -
CDR3 DNA: TGTGCCAGCAGTTTATCAGGGTCAGAGACCCAGTACTTC
CDR3 protein: CASSLSGSETQYF

clone size: few
V gene: TRBV12-5
J gene: TRBJ1-5
D gene: -
CDR3 DNA: TGTGCTAGTGGTTCCCTTCCCCGCCAGCATTTT
CDR3 protein: CASGSLPRQHF

clone size: -
V gene: TRBV28
J gene: TRBJ2-7
D gene: -
CDR3 DNA: TGTGCCAGCAGTTCGTTCGGGGCGGGGCATCCCTACGAGCAGTACTTC
CDR3 protein: CASSSFGAGHPYEQYF

clone size: -
V gene: TRBV4-1
J gene: TRBJ1-2
D gene: -
CDR3 DNA: TGCGCCAGCAGCCAAGGAGGTCGGGGCCCAAGGAATGGCTACACCTTC
CDR3 protein: CASSQGGRGPRNGYTF

clone size: -
V gene: TRBV5-1
J gene: TRBJ1-2
D gene: TRBD1
CDR3 DNA: TGCGCCAGCAGCTTGGGGCGAAACAGGGGTAACTATGGCTACACCTTC
CDR3 protein: CASSLGRNRGNYGYTF

clone size: -
V gene: TRBV28
J gene: TRBJ1-1
D gene: TRBD1
CDR3 DNA: TGTGCCAGCAGGGTCACAGGGGACACTGAAGCTTTCTTT
CDR3 protein: CASRVTGDTEAFF

clone size: -
V gene: TRBV19
J gene: TRBJ2-5
D gene: TRBD1
CDR3 DNA: TGTGCCAGCCGGGACAGGTTAAGACAAGAGACCCAGTACTTC
CDR3 protein: CASRDRLRQETQYF

clone size: -
V gene: TRBV9
J gene: TRBJ1-1
D gene: TRBD1
CDR3 DNA: TGTGCCAGCAGCGCCGGACAGGGGGTCTTGGATGGCACTGAAGCTTTCTTT
CDR3 protein: CASSAGQGVLDGTEAFF

clone size: -
V gene: TRBV18
J gene: TRBJ1-2
D gene: TRBD1
CDR3 DNA: TGTGCCAGCTCACCACGTAGTCAGGGGGATGGCTACACCTTC
CDR3 protein: CASSPRSQGDGYTF

clone size: -
V gene: TRBV6-5
J gene: TRBJ2-3
D gene: -
CDR3 DNA: TGTGCCAGCAGTTACCGTGGGATCGAGCATACGCAGTATTTT
CDR3 protein: CASSYRGIEHTQYF

clone size: -
V gene: TRBV29-1
J gene: TRBJ2-7
D gene: TRBD1
CDR3 DNA: TGCAGCGTGGGACAGGGGCCTATACCCTACGAGCAGTACTTC
CDR3 protein: CSVGQGPIPYEQYF

clone size: -
V gene: TRBV28
J gene: TRBJ1-4
D gene: -
CDR3 DNA: TGTGCCAGCAGTCTACCTCAAGCTACCGGGGCCGAAAAACTGTTTTTT
CDR3 protein: CASSLPQATGAEKLFF

clone size: -
V gene: TRBV2
J gene: TRBJ1-1
D gene: TRBD1
CDR3 DNA: TGTGCCAGCAGTATTACAGGGGGGGACACTGAAGCTTTCTTT
CDR3 protein: CASSITGGDTEAFF

clone size: once
V gene: TRBV2
J gene: TRBJ2-3
D gene: -
CDR3 DNA: TGTGCCAGCAGTGAGAGAGCAGATACGCAGTATTTT
CDR3 protein: CASSERADTQYF

clone size: -
V gene: TRBV4-1
J gene: TRBJ1-1
D gene: -
CDR3 DNA: TGCGCCAGCAGCCAAGATTTCCTGCAGGCGCCCGCTTTCTTT
CDR3 protein: CASSQDFLQAPAFF

clone size: many
V gene: TRBV5-1
J gene: TRBJ1-1
D gene: -
CDR3 DNA: TGCGCCAGCAGTCGGGGGAACACTGAAGCTTTCTTT
CDR3 protein: CASSRGNTEAFF

clone size: -
V gene: TRBV19
J gene: TRBJ2-7
D gene: -
CDR3 DNA: TGTGCCAGTAGCAACAGGGGAGGCTTCGCCGAGCAGTACTTC
CDR3 protein: CASSNRGGFAEQYF

clone size: -
V gene: TRBV28
J gene: TRBJ1-2
D gene: TRBD1
CDR3 DNA: TGTGCCAGCAGTTCCACAGGGGCACCTAACTATGGCTACACCTTC
CDR3 protein: CASSSTGAPNYGYTF

clone size: -
V gene: TRBV28
J gene: TRBJ2-1
D gene: TRBD1
CDR3 DNA: TGTGCCAGCAGGTGGGACAGGAACCATGAGCAGTTCTTC
CDR3 protein: CASRWDRNHEQFF

clone size: -
V gene: TRBV25-1
J gene: TRBJ2-3
D gene: TRBD1
CDR3 DNA: TGTGCCAGCAGTGAAACCCCGGGACAGGGCACTAGCACAGATACGCAGTATTTT
CDR3 protein: CASSETPGQGTSTDTQYF

clone size: many
V gene: TRBV11-2
J gene: TRBJ2-3
D gene: -
CDR3 DNA: TGTGCCAGCAGCCCCCTTGACAGCTCCACAGATACGCAGTATTTT
CDR3 protein: CASSPLDSSTDTQYF

clone size: -
V gene: TRBV5-4
J gene: TRBJ1-1
D gene: -
CDR3 DNA: TGTGCCAGCAGCAACAAACAGGGTGGGAACACTGAAGCTTTCTTT
CDR3 protein: CASSNKQGGNTEAFF

clone size: once
V gene: TRBV2
J gene: TRBJ1-2
D gene: TRBD1
CDR3 DNA: TGTGCCAGCAGTGACGAAGGACAGGGAATCTATGGCTACACCTTC
CDR3 protein: CASSDEGQGIYGYTF

clone size: -
V gene: TRBV9
J gene: TRBJ1-1
D gene: -
CDR3 DNA: TGTGCCAGCAGCGCAAGGACCCTCGGGGGCGTGAACACTGAAGCTTTCTTT
CDR3 protein: CASSARTLGGVNTEAFF

clone size: -
V gene: TRBV6-1
J gene: TRBJ1-2
D gene: TRBD1
CDR3 DNA: TGTGCCAGTCACCGGGACAGGAACTATGGCTACACCTTC
CDR3 protein: CASHRDRNYGYTF

clone size: -
V gene: TRBV7-2
J gene: TRBJ2-5
D gene: TRBD1
CDR3 DNA: TGTGCCAGCAGCGTGACAGGGGGCGCGGGAGAGACCCAGTACTTC
CDR3 protein: CASSVTGGAGETQYF

clone size: -
V gene: TRBV6-4
J gene: TRBJ2-7
D gene: -
CDR3 DNA: TGTGCCAGCAGTGCTGACGGACAGAGAAGGTGGGGGGCTTACGAGCAGTACTTC
CDR3 protein: CASSADGQRRWGAYEQYF

clone size: -
V gene: TRBV5-1
J gene: TRBJ2-5
D gene: TRBD1
CDR3 DNA: TGCGCCAGCAGCAAAGGGACAGGGAATATTCCAGAGACCCAGTACTTC
CDR3 protein: CASSKGTGNIPETQYF